This paragraph reports one T cell receptor (beta chain). Reverse transcribed after extraction, RNA yielded cDNA as the sequencing template. TCRdb keeps only in-frame clones here, not all; method: immunoSEQ multiplex PCR. The sample has some 150,000 clones, roughly 82% seen once. The treatment is: oral pan-JAK inhibitor, 5-10 mg twice daily. Specimens obtained from alopecia areata patients comprised lesional scalp punch biopsies and peripheral blood. CDR1 is MDHEN and CDR2 is SYDVKM in the germline V gene. V was shortened by 5 bases and J by 4 bases, with 6 bases between the two germline ends. The CDR3 is made up of 12 amino acids. The sample comes from a study of CD8+ T cells in alopecia areata.

The sample in question was CD8+ T cells sorted from blood, obtained at week 4, from a patient treated with tofacitinib. The chain recombines TRBV28 with TRBJ2-1; D is uncertain. This TCR was recovered from a human donor with alopecia areata. The CDR3 DNA reads as TGTGCCAGCAGTCCCGAATACAATGAGCAGTTCTTC. Amino acid sequence: CASSPEYNEQFF.